The 12 T cell receptor beta chains below were found in one sample sequenced in a study of blood T cell repertoires in COVID-19. Data came from immunoSEQ multiplex PCR; TCRdb stores just in-frame clones and leaves some out. The table lists about 190,000 clones, approximately 88% of them singletons, with approximately 3% in the top ten. Specimen: PBMCs or T cells enriched from blood (not recorded which). These TCRs come from a woman between 25 and 40 years old who had recovered from COVID-19.

The chain employs TRBV19 and TRBJ1-2; a weak D match, TRBD1 (5 bases). V lost 10 bases and J 6 bases, leaving 24 bases between the germline ends. The CDR3 sequence is 15 residues long. Germline CDR1 reads LNHDA; CDR2 reads SQIVND (reference sequence). The CDR3: CAIRSEPPGQNGYTF. The CDR3 DNA follows: TGTGCCATAAGGTCAGAGCCCCCAGGGCAGAATGGCTACACCTTC.

Only a few counts were recorded for this clone. The genes are TRBV6-5 and TRBJ1-2, with D maybe TRBD1 (5 bases). CDR3 length: 13 residues. The germline V gene encodes CDR1 MNHEY and CDR2 SVGAGI. Trimming took 6 bases from V and 11 from J, leaving 19 bases between them. In nucleotides, the CDR3 is TGTGCCAGCAGCTGGGGGACTATCGGGGGATACACCTTC. Translation gives CASSWGTIGGYTF.

The V gene is TRBV18, the J gene TRBJ1-5; perhaps TRBD1 as D (6 bases). The germline V gene has CDR1 KGHSH and CDR2 LQKENI. CDR3 size: 17 residues. The ends were cut back, 1 base at V and 0 bases at J, with 13 bases in the middle. CDR3 loop: CASSPRAKQGSNQPQHF. The CDR3 bases are TGTGCCAGCTCACCACGGGCAAAACAGGGTAGCAATCAGCCCCAGCATTTT.

This clone was found a few times. This rearrangement joins TRBV5-6 to TRBJ2-7, with 13 bases matching TRBD2. V was clipped by 3 bases and J by 3 bases; unmatched bases: 3. The CDR3 sequence is 15 residues long. Germline V gene lookup returns CDR1 SGHDT and CDR2 YYEEEE. The CDR3 DNA reads TGTGCCAGCAGCTCAGGACTAGCGGGAGTCTACGAGCAGTACTTC. This translates into CASSSGLAGVYEQYF.

V usage is TRBV5-1 and J usage is TRBJ1-2; D not resolved. This CDR3 is 13 amino acids long. Germline V CDR1 and CDR2: SGHRS, YFSETQ. Trimming left V 5 bases short and J 4 bases short, with 12 bases between. The CDR3 DNA reads TGCGCCAGCAGTCCAGTGGGCGTCTATGGCTACACCTTC. It codes for CASSPVGVYGYTF.

The J gene is TRBJ1-5, the V gene TRBV28, with D possibly matching TRBD1 (6 bases). The germline V and J ends were trimmed by 6 bases and 4 bases, with 19 bases remaining between them. Looked up from germline, CDR1 is MDHEN and CDR2 is SYDVKM. The CDR3 runs to 16 residues. CDR3: CASRSVPGQTNQPQHF. In DNA form, the CDR3 reads TGTGCCAGCAGATCCGTCCCGGGACAAACAAATCAGCCCCAGCATTTT.

V gene TRBV19 combines with J gene TRBJ2-1, with D maybe TRBD2 (6 bases). Germline-derived CDR1 and CDR2 are LNHDA and SQIVND (reference sequence). Trimming stripped 3 bases from V and 2 bases from J, with 11 bases between. This CDR3 contains 15 residues. The CDR3 DNA reads as TGTGCCAGTAGTATCCAGGAGGGTCCCTACAATGAGCAGTTCTTC. Its protein product is CASSIQEGPYNEQFF.

The DNA of the CDR3 is TGTGCCAGCAGTTCCAGGGGCTACAATGAGCAGTTCTTC. It is translated as CASSSRGYNEQFF. This chain links TRBV6-5 with TRBJ2-1; tentatively, D is TRBD1 (6 bases). Trimming shortened V by 4 bases and J by 3 bases, and 7 bases separated the two germline ends. Germline V gives CDR1 MNHEY, CDR2 SVGAGI. The CDR3 is 13 residues long.

The chain employs TRBV12-3 or TRBV12-4 and TRBJ1-5; no firm D call. This CDR3 comprises 13 residues. V shed 7 bases and J shed 4 bases, with 11 bases lying between them. The DNA of the CDR3 is TGTGCCAGCACCGAGGTATGGAATCAGCCCCAGCATTTT. Translation: CASTEVWNQPQHF.

The rearrangement uses TRBV5-1 and TRBJ1-4; D remains unclear. V lost 7 bases to trimming and J lost 8 bases, with 15 bases between them. Germline V gene lookup returns CDR1 SGHRS and CDR2 YFSETQ. The CDR3 consists of 13 residues. The CDR3 DNA follows: TGCGCCAGCGCGCCGCGGGGTTTGGAAAAACTGTTTTTT. This gives the protein CASAPRGLEKLFF.

CDR3 coding DNA: TGTGCCAGCAGCCGAAACGGACAGGGGGCTGAAGCTTTCTTT. Translation: CASSRNGQGAEAFF. The V gene is TRBV3-1 (or the pseudogene TRBV3-2), the J gene TRBJ1-1; 10 bases agree with TRBD1. CDR1 LGHDT and CDR2 YNNKEL come from the germline V gene (reference sequence). CDR3 length equals 14 residues. V was pared by 4 bases and J by 6 bases, with 5 bases of the junction left unmatched.

The rearrangement uses TRBV6-6 and TRBJ2-7; TRBD2 is a possible D gene (6 bases). This CDR3 is 15 amino acids long. The V and J ends lost 7 bases and 5 bases respectively, with 21 bases between them. Germline CDR1 MNHNY, CDR2 SVGAGI (reference sequence). In DNA form, the CDR3 reads TGTGCCAGCACCCAGACGCGGGGCCTCGAGCACGAGCAGTACGTC. It specifies CASTQTRGLEHEQYV.